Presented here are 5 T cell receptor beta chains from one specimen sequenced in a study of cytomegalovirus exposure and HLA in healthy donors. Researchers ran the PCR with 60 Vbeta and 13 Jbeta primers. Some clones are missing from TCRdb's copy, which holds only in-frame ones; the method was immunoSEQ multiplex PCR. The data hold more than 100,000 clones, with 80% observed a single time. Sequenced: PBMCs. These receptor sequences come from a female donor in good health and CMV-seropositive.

CDR3 amino acids: CASSVRHSSTDTQYF. The CDR3 bases are TGTGCCAGCAGCGTACGACACTCTAGCACAGATACGCAGTATTTT. This chain joins TRBV9 and TRBJ2-3, with D uncertain. The CDR3 has 15 residues. V was shortened by 1 base and J by 0 bases, with 9 bases between the two germline ends. Per germline, CDR1 SGDLS and CDR2 YYNGEE.

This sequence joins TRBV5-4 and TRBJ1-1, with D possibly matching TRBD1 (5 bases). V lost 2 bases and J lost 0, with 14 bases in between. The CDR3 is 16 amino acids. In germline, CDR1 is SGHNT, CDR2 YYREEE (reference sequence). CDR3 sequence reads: CASSFRQRVMNTEAFF. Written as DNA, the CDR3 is TGTGCCAGCAGCTTCAGACAGCGGGTGATGAACACTGAAGCTTTCTTT.

CDR3 protein: CASSSTSGGAGNIQYF. CDR3 DNA: TGTGCCAGCAGCTCGACTAGCGGGGGGGCGGGTAACATTCAGTACTTC. The V gene is TRBV7-2, the J gene TRBJ2-4; 14 bases map to TRBD2. Trimming at V came to 4 bases and at J to 7 bases, leaving 6 bases not matched to a gene. The germline V gene has CDR1 SGHTA and CDR2 FQGNSA. The CDR3 totals 16 residues.

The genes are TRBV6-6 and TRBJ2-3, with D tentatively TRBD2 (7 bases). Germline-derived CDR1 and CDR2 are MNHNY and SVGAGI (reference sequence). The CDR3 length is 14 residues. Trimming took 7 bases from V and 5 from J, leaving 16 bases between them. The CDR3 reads CASITGGAGDTQYF. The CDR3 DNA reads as TGTGCCAGCATAACGGGGGGCGCGGGAGATACGCAGTATTTT.

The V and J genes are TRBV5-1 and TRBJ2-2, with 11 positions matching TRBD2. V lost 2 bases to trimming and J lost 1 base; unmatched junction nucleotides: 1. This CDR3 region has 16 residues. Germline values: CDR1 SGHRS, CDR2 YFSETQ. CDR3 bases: TGCGCCAGCAGCTTTCTAGCGGGGGGGAACACCGGGGAGCTGTTTTTT. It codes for CASSFLAGGNTGELFF.